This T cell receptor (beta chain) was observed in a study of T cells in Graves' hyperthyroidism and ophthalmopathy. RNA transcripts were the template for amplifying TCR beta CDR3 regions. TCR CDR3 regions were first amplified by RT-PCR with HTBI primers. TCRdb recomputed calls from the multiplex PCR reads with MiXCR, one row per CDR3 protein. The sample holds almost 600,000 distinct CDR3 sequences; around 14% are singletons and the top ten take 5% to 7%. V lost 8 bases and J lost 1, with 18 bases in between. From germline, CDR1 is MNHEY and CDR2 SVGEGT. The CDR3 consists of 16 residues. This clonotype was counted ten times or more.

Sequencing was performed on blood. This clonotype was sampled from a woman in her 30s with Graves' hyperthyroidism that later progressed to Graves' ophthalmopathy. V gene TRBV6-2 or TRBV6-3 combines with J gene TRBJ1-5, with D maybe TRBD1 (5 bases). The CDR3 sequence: CASQGRIPTSNQPQHF. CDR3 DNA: TGTGCCAGCCAGGGCAGGATACCAACAAGCAATCAGCCCCAGCATTTT.